These 8 T cell receptor beta chains originate from one sample sequenced in a study of shared clonotypes between healthy human individuals. TCRdb's table, derived via immunoSEQ multiplex PCR, lists solely in-frame clones and lacks some. The table shows approximately 2.5 million clones, with around nine tenths occurring only once. Sequencing was performed on naive CD4+ T cells sorted from blood. Subset meaning: CD45RA+ positively selected. The source is a man younger than 35 in good health.

The rearrangement uses TRBV10-1 and TRBJ1-2; 7 bases are shared with TRBD1. Per the germline V gene, CDR1 is WNHNN and CDR2 is SYGVQD (reference sequence). The CDR3 consists of 13 residues. Unmatched junction bases numbered 8, after V lost 5 bases and J lost 8 bases. CDR3 in amino acids: CASSPDRARGYTF. The CDR3 DNA reads TGCGCCAGCAGTCCTGACAGGGCTCGCGGCTACACCTTC.

The V call is TRBV6-6, the J call TRBJ2-1, with D perhaps TRBD1 or TRBD2 (7 bases each). The germline gives CDR1 MNHNY, CDR2 SVGAGI (reference sequence). The V and J ends lost 6 bases and 7 bases respectively, with 16 bases between them. The CDR3 runs 14 residues. In nucleotides, the CDR3 is TGTGCCAGCAGGGGACAGCCCGGGAGGAATGAGCAGTTCTTC. Translation: CASRGQPGRNEQFF.

This chain connects TRBV7-3 to TRBJ2-1; possibly TRBD2 for D (6 bases). Per the germline V gene, CDR1 is SGHTA and CDR2 is FQGTGA. This CDR3 has 15 residues. Trimming pared 3 bases from V and 4 bases from J, leaving 13 bases between. The CDR3 reads CASSFSGTLYNEQFF. The CDR3 bases are TGTGCCAGCAGCTTTTCCGGGACTTTATACAATGAGCAGTTCTTC.

The gene calls are TRBV27 and TRBJ2-5; D may be TRBD1 (6 bases). Germline V gene data show CDR1 as MNHEY and CDR2 as SMNVEV (reference sequence). The CDR3 runs to 13 residues. Trimming pared 6 bases from V and 7 bases from J, leaving 15 bases between. The CDR3: CASSDRPVGTQYF. CDR3 DNA: TGTGCCAGCAGCGACAGGCCCGTCGGGACCCAGTACTTC.

The chain carries TRBV7-6 and TRBJ2-3, with TRBD2 as a possible D gene (6 bases). The V gene lost 1 base and the J gene lost 2 bases, with 13 bases spanning the gap. CDR1 is SGHVS, CDR2 FNYEAQ, per germline. This CDR3 region has 16 residues. CDR3 sequence: CASSLVSGLLTDTQYF. The CDR3 DNA sequence: TGTGCCAGCAGCTTAGTTTCTGGACTACTCACAGATACGCAGTATTTT.

The rearrangement links TRBV6-1 to TRBJ1-1; a possible D gene is TRBD1 (6 bases). The germline V and J ends were trimmed by 7 bases and 5 bases, with 14 bases remaining between them. CDR3 size: 13 residues. Germline V gene lookup returns CDR1 MNHNS and CDR2 SASEGT. CDR3 sequence: CASTYSGVTEAFF. CDR3 coding DNA: TGTGCCAGCACCTACTCAGGGGTGACTGAAGCTTTCTTT.

J is TRBJ2-7 and V is TRBV5-1; 10 nucleotides align to TRBD2. Germline CDR1 SGHRS, CDR2 YFSETQ. V lost 4 bases to trimming and J lost 3 bases; unmatched junction nucleotides: 4. CDR3 size: 14 residues. The CDR3 nucleotides read TGCGCCAGCAGCCGGACTAGCGGCATCTACGAGCAGTACTTC. Amino acids: CASSRTSGIYEQYF.

The J gene is TRBJ2-3, the V gene TRBV6-6, with D perhaps TRBD1 (6 bases). Trimming removed 3 bases at V and 10 bases at J, with 17 bases between. The CDR3 length is 14 residues. The germline V gene has CDR1 MNHNY and CDR2 SVGAGI (reference sequence). The DNA of the CDR3 is TGTGCCAGCAGTTATTCGCAGGGGTCGCCGGCGCAGTATTTT. Protein: CASSYSQGSPAQYF.